This is a list of T cell receptor beta chains from one sample in a study of T cell changes during pregnancy in multiple sclerosis. TCRdb's table, derived via immunoSEQ multiplex PCR, lists solely in-frame clones and lacks some. The sample has more than 90,000 clones, approximately 92% seen once. The source material was peripheral blood, sampled after pregnancy. The receptors derive from a female donor with multiple sclerosis, enrolled in a pregnancy study. The CDR3 runs from the conserved cysteine through the conserved F or W. Fields, in order: J gene, D gene, clone size, V gene, CDR3 DNA, CDR3 protein. D genes are given only for firm matches. Part of the rows lack a size; the others show once, few, many or a class for expanded clones.

TRBJ2-1 | TRBD1 | once | TRBV4-2 | TGTGCCAGCAGCCAAGATCACAGGGGCGGCTACAATGAGCAGTTCTTC | CASSQDHRGGYNEQFF
TRBJ2-1 | - | - | TRBV5-4 | TGTGCCAGCAGCTCGCCGTTCGGTGACTACAATGAGCAGTTCTTC | CASSSPFGDYNEQFF
TRBJ2-2 | TRBD2 | - | TRBV19 | TGTACCAGTAGTCCGACCCGACTAGCGGAGAACACCGGGGAGCTGTTTTTT | CTSSPTRLAENTGELFF
TRBJ1-3 | - | - | TRBV19 | TGTGCCAGTAAGGATGCAGGGCTCTTGCGTGGAAACACCATATATTTT | CASKDAGLLRGNTIYF
TRBJ2-1 | - | - | TRBV5-4 | TGTGCCAGCAGCTTGTTTTCGGTCAATGAGCAGTTCTTC | CASSLFSVNEQFF
TRBJ1-1 | TRBD1 | - | TRBV7-8 | TGTGCCAGCAGCTTAGGGGACAGAAACACTGAAGCTTTCTTT | CASSLGDRNTEAFF
TRBJ2-1 | TRBD1 | - | TRBV2 | TGTGCCGGGTCGACAGGGGGCTCGGTTGAGCAGTTCTTC | CAGSTGGSVEQFF
TRBJ2-5 | - | - | TRBV4-1 | TGCGCCAGCAGCCAACCACTAGCTAGGCAAGAGACCCAGTACTTC | CASSQPLARQETQYF
TRBJ2-2 | - | - | TRBV5-1 | TGCGCCAGCAGCCCGGGGACAACAAACACCGGGGAGCTGTTTTTT | CASSPGTTNTGELFF
TRBJ1-2 | TRBD1 | - | TRBV28 | TGTGCCAGCAGTAGAGCACAGGGGAGTAACTATGGCTACACCTTC | CASSRAQGSNYGYTF
TRBJ2-5 | - | - | TRBV18 | TGTGCCAGCTCACGGACACCTTCCCAAGAGACCCAGTACTTC | CASSRTPSQETQYF
TRBJ1-3 | - | - | TRBV10-2 | TGCGCCAGCCAGGGGATCTCTGGAAACACCATATATTTT | CASQGISGNTIYF
TRBJ1-1 | - | - | TRBV28 | TGTGCCAGCAGGGGAGGGGAAGTGAGCGCTTTCTTT | CASRGGEVSAFF
TRBJ2-7 | TRBD1 | - | TRBV5-6 | TGTGCCAGCAGCACAGGGACAGCGGAGAGGACCTACGAGCAGTACTTC | CASSTGTAERTYEQYF
TRBJ2-7 | TRBD2 | - | TRBV27 | TGTGCCAGCAGCTATATCGGGACTAGCGGGACCTACGAGCAGTACTTC | CASSYIGTSGTYEQYF
TRBJ2-2 | - | - | TRBV7-2 | TGTGCCAGCAGCTTAGCTAGCGTTCGTACCGGGGAGCTGTTTTTT | CASSLASVRTGELFF
TRBJ1-2 | TRBD1 | - | TRBV19 | TGTGCCACCCCGGGACAGGGGGCTGGTGGCTACACCTTC | CATPGQGAGGYTF
TRBJ2-7 | TRBD1 | - | TRBV7-9 | TGTGCCAGCAGCCCGCCGACAGGGGTCTACGAGCAGTACTTC | CASSPPTGVYEQYF
TRBJ1-1 | - | few | TRBV19 | TGTGCCAGTACTCAGGGGTTCACTGAAGCTTTCTTT | CASTQGFTEAFF
TRBJ2-1 | - | - | TRBV27 | TGTGCCAGCCGGGAGACACGCCGAAACTTTGGGCAGTTCTTC | CASRETRRNFGQFF
TRBJ2-7 | - | - | TRBV6-5 | TGTGCCAGCATGAGGAGCTCCTACGAGCAGTACTTC | CASMRSSYEQYF
TRBJ1-2 | - | - | TRBV29-1 | TGCAGCGTTGAAGCTGCACAGATCTATGGCTACACCTTC | CSVEAAQIYGYTF
TRBJ2-5 | - | - | TRBV19 | TGTGCCAGTAGTGCCCTCGCTAGCGTTCAAGAGACCCAGTACTTC | CASSALASVQETQYF
TRBJ1-1 | TRBD1 | few | TRBV27 | TGTGCCAGCAGCTCCAGGACAGGGTCCTACACTGAAGCTTTCTTT | CASSSRTGSYTEAFF
TRBJ2-7 | TRBD1 | - | TRBV5-8 | TGTGCCAGCAGCCCGGGACAGGTCTCCTACGAGCAGTACTTC | CASSPGQVSYEQYF
TRBJ2-7 | TRBD2 | - | TRBV6-5 | TGTGCCAGCAGTCAGGAGCGGGGTTCCTCCTACGAGCAGTACTTC | CASSQERGSSYEQYF